This TCR beta chain was captured by sequencing in a study of blood T cell repertoires in COVID-19. Background on the study: The United States, Italy and Spain were the sources of the acute and convalescent COVID-19 samples.

The V gene's germline CDR1 is DFQATT and CDR2 SNEGSKA (reference sequence). The CDR3 is 11 residues long. The ends were cut back, 2 bases at V and 2 bases at J, with 4 bases in the middle. In the source study's methods: Quantification of nucleated cells was approximated via reference gene primer amplification. Sequenced by immunoSEQ multiplex PCR; TCRdb stores in-frame clones only, minus some. V and J calls and clone size are as listed in that table; D and trimming were resolved from the DNA. This table has roughly 440,000 clones, around 89% appearing once. The Seattle site enrolled patients during active infection and followed them longitudinally.

The sequence derives from a woman aged 45-65 years with COVID-19, enrolled during active disease. Sample: peripheral blood. The chain combines TRBV20-1 with TRBJ2-7; D uncertain. For the CDR3, the DNA is TGCAGTGCTAGACAGACCTACGAGCAGTACTTC. Its translation: CSARQTYEQYF.